The present T cell receptor (beta chain) was sequenced within a study of Ad26.COV2.S vaccination and SARS-CoV-2 variants. Study conclusions and caveats: Spike-specific TCR breadth ran higher among vaccine recipients than placebo recipients.

TCRdb keeps only in-frame clones here, not all; method: immunoSEQ multiplex PCR. The sample carries some 300,000 clones, about 86% recorded once. CDR1 is SGHRS, CDR2 YFSETQ, per germline. There are 13 residues in the CDR3. Trimming shortened V by 5 bases and J by 6 bases, and 14 bases separated the two germline ends. A single count supports this clone. What it binds is unknown. Described treatment: roughly 20 received Ad26.COV2.S at low or high dose, single or two shots; 5 received placebo; per-sample allocation not given. Sampling was done on day 63 after the first vaccine or placebo injection. This chain joins TRBV5-1 and TRBJ1-2; D is undetermined. Sequencing was performed on peripheral blood, taken in a trial of Ad26.COV2.S vaccine versus placebo. This receptor was taken from a person aged 18 to 59 who received the Ad26.COV2.S COVID-19 vaccine or a placebo. CDR3 in amino acids: CASRYSGPDGYTF. CDR3 nucleotide sequence: TGCGCCAGCAGATACTCAGGACCCGATGGCTACACCTTC.